This T cell receptor (beta chain) derives from a study of blood T cell repertoires in COVID-19. This study enrolled people aged roughly 18 to 100 from around 25 US geographic areas. This clone was counted a single time. CDR3 length equals 15 residues. Germline loops: CDR1 SGHTS, CDR2 YDEGEE. Trimming took off 4 bases at V and 5 bases at J, with 16 bases between the two ends. Measured with immunoSEQ multiplex PCR; TCRdb has only the in-frame clones, and not every one. This table holds approximately 200,000 clones, roughly 90% found once. The chain carries TRBV5-8 and TRBJ1-5, with D possibly TRBD1 on 5 matching bases. The sequenced sample was PBMCs or T cells enriched from blood (not recorded which). This TCR was sampled from a woman younger than 45 who had recovered from COVID-19. The CDR3 DNA reads as TGTGCCAGCAGCCCTGCGCGGGGGATGGATCAGCCCCAGCATTTT. It encodes CASSPARGMDQPQHF. The full variable domain, completed using reference TRBV5-8 and TRBJ1-5, is EAGVTQSPTHLIKTRGQQATLRCSPISGHTSVYWYQQALGLGLQFLLWYDEGEERNRGNFPPRFSGRQFPNYSSELNVNALELEDSALYLCASSPARGMDQPQHFGDGTRLSIL.